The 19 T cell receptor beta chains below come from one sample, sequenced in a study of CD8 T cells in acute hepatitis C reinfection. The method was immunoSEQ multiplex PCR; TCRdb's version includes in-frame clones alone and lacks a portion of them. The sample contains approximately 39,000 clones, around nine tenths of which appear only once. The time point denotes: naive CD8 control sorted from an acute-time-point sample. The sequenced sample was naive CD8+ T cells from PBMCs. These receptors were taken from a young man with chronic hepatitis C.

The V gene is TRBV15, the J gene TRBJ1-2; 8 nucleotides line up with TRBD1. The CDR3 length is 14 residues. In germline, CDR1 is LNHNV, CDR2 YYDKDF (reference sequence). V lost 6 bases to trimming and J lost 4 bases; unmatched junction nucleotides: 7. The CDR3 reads CATRGPDRAYGYTF. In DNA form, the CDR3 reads TGTGCCACCAGAGGCCCGGACAGGGCCTATGGCTACACCTTC.

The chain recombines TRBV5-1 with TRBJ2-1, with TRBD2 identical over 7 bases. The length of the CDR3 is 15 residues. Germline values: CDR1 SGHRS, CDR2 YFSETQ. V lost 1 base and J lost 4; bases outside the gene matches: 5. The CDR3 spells CASSLSSGLYNEQFF. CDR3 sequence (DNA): TGCGCCAGCAGCTTGTCTAGCGGCTTATACAATGAGCAGTTCTTC.

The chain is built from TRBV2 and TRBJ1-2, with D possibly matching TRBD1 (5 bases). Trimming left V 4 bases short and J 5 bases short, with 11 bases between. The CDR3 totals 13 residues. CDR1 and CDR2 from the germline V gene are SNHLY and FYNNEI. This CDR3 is CASSAQGGYGYTF. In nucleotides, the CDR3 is TGTGCCAGCAGTGCCCAGGGTGGTTATGGCTACACCTTC.

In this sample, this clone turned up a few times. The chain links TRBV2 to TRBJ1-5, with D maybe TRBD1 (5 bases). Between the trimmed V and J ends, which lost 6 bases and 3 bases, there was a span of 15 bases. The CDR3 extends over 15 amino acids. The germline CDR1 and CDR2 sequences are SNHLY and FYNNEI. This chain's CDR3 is CASSPGTDTNQPQHF. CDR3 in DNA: TGTGCCAGCAGCCCCGGGACCGACACCAATCAGCCCCAGCATTTT. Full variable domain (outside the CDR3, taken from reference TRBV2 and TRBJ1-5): EPEVTQTPSHQVTQMGQEVILRCVPISNHLYFYWYRQILGQKVEFLVSFYNNEISEKSEIFDDQFSVERPDGSNFTLKIRSTKLEDSAMYFCASSPGTDTNQPQHFGDGTRLSIL.

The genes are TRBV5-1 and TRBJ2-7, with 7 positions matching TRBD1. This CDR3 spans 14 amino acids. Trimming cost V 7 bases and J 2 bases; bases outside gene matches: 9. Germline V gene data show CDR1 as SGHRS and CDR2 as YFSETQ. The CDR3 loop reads CASYDRDWPYEQYF. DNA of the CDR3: TGCGCCAGCTACGACAGGGATTGGCCCTACGAGCAGTACTTC.

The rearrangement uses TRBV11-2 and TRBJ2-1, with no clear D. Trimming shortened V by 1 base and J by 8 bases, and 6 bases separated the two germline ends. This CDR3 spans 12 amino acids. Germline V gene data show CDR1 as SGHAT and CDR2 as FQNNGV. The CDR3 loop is CASSLVGDEQFF. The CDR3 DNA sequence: TGTGCCAGCAGCTTAGTAGGAGATGAGCAGTTCTTC.

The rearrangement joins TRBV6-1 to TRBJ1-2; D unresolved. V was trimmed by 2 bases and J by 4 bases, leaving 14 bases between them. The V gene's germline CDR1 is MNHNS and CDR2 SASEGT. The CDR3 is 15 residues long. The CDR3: CASSELRSGFYGYTF. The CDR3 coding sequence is TGTGCCAGCAGTGAATTACGGTCGGGGTTCTATGGCTACACCTTC.

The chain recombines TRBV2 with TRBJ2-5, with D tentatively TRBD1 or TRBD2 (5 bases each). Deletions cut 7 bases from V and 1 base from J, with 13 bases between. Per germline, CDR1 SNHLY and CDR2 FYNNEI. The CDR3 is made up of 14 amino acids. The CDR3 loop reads CASKIGARQETQYF. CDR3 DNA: TGTGCCAGCAAAATCGGGGCCCGCCAAGAGACCCAGTACTTC.

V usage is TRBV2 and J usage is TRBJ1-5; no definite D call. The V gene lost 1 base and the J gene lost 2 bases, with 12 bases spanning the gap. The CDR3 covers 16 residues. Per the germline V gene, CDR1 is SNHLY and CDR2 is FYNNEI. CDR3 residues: CASSEGSPRGNQPQHF. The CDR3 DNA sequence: TGTGCCAGCAGTGAAGGTTCCCCGAGGGGCAATCAGCCCCAGCATTTT.

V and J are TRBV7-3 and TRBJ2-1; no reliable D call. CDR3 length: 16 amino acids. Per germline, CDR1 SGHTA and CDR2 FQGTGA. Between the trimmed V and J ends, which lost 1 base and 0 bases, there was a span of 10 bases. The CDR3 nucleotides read TGTGCCAGCAGCTTAAATCGCCTAAGCTCCTACAATGAGCAGTTCTTC. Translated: CASSLNRLSSYNEQFF. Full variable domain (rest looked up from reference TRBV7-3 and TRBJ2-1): GAGVSQTPSNKVTEKGKYVELRCDPISGHTALYWYRQSLGQGPEFLIYFQGTGAADDSGLPNDRFFAVRPEGSVSTLKIQRTERGDSAVYLCASSLNRLSSYNEQFFGPGTRLTVL.

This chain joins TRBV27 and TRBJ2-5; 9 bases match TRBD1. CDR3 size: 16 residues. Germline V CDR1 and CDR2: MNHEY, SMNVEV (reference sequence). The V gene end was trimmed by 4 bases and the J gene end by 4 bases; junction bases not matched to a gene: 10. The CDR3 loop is CASSSSRDRVGETQYF. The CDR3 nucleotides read TGTGCCAGCAGTTCCTCCCGGGACAGGGTGGGAGAGACCCAGTACTTC.

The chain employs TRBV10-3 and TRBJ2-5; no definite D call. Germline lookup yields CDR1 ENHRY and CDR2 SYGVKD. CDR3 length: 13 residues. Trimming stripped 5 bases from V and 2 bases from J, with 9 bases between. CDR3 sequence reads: CAISTAPQETQYF. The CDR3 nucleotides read TGTGCCATCAGTACAGCCCCTCAAGAGACCCAGTACTTC.

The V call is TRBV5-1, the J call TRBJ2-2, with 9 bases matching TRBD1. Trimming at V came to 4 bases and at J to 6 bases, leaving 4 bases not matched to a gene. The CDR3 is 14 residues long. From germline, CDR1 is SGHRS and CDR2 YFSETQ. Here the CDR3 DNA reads TGCGCCAGCAGCGTGACAGGGGGATCCGGGGAGCTGTTTTTT. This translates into CASSVTGGSGELFF. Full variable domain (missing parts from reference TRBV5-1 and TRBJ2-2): KAGVTQTPRYLIKTRGQQVTLSCSPISGHRSVSWYQQTPGQGLQFLFEYFSETQRNKGNFPGRFSGRQFSNSRSEMNVSTLELGDSALYLCASSVTGGSGELFFGEGSRLTVL.

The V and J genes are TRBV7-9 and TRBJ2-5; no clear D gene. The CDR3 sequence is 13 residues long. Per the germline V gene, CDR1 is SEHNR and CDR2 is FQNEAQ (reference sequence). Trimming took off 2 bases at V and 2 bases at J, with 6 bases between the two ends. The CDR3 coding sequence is TGTGCCAGCAGCTTAAGTTGGCAAGAGACCCAGTACTTC. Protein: CASSLSWQETQYF.

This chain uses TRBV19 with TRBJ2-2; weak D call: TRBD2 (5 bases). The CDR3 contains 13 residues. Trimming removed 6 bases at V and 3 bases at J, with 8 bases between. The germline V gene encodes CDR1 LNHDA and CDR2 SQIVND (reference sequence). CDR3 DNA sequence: TGTGCCAGTAGGTCGGGGTACACCGGGGAGCTGTTTTTT. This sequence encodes CASRSGYTGELFF.

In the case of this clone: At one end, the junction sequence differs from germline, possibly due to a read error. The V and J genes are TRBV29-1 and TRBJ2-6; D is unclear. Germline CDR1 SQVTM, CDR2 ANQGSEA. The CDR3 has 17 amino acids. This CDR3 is CSVEGPPTSSGANVLTF. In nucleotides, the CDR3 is TGCAGCGTCGAAGGGCCACCGACTTCCTCTGGGGCCAACGTCCTGACTTTC.

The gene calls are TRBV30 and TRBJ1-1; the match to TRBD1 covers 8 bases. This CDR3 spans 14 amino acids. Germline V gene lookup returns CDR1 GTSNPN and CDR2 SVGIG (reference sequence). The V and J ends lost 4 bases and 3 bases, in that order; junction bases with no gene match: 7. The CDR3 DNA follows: TGTGCCTGGACCCCGACAGGGGTCGACACTGAAGCTTTCTTT. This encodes CAWTPTGVDTEAFF.

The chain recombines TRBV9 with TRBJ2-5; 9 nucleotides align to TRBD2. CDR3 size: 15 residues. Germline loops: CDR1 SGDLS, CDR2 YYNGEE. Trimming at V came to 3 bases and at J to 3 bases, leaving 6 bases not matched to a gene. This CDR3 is CASSEYSGRKETQYF. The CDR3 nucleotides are TGTGCCAGCAGCGAATATAGCGGGAGAAAAGAGACCCAGTACTTC.

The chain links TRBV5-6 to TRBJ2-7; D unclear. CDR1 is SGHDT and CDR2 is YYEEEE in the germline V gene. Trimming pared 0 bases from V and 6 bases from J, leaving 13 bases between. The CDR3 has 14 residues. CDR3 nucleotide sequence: TGTGCCAGCAGCTTGGCCCGCGTCCGGGTCGAGCAGTACTTC. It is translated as CASSLARVRVEQYF.